These 8 T cell receptor beta chains were sequenced from one sample in a study. TCRdb passed the RT-PCR reads through MiXCR, listing each CDR3 protein once. The sample yields around 700,000 distinct CDR3 sequences, approximately 15% seen once. The source material was memory CD4+ T cells from blood. These receptors all stem from a female donor in good health, serving as a healthy control.

The chain uses TRBV29-1 and TRBJ1-1; a weak D match, TRBD1 (6 bases). CDR1 and CDR2 from the germline V gene are SQVTM and ANQGSEA. Trimming stripped 7 bases from V and 1 base from J, with 13 bases between. This CDR3 spans 13 amino acids. In DNA, the CDR3 is TGCAGCGCCTCCGGGGGGCCGAACACTGAAGCTTTCTTT. Encoded protein: CSASGGPNTEAFF.

This clonotype was counted many times. The chain combines TRBV7-2 with TRBJ2-5; D remains unclear. Germline CDR1 and CDR2: SGHTA and FQGNSA. This CDR3 is built from 12 residues. The V and J ends lost 5 bases and 6 bases respectively, with 10 bases between them. CDR3 DNA sequence: TGTGCCAGCAGCGTACCCGGCCAGACCCAGTACTTC. Translation gives CASSVPGQTQYF.

This clonotype was counted only a few times. The J gene is TRBJ1-1, the V gene TRBV9; maybe TRBD1 (5 bases). There are 14 residues in the CDR3. The V gene's germline CDR1 is SGDLS and CDR2 YYNGEE. Trimming removed 4 bases from V and 5 bases from J, with 15 bases in between. The DNA for the CDR3 is TGTGCCAGCAGCTTTGGACCGGGGGGGACTGAAGCTTTCTTT. It translates to CASSFGPGGTEAFF.

This clonotype was counted a few times. The chain has TRBV18 and TRBJ2-1, with TRBD1 matching 7 bases. V shed 2 bases, J shed 7 bases, and the junction held 2 bases outside the gene matches. There are 13 residues in the CDR3. Looked up from germline, CDR1 is KGHSH and CDR2 is LQKENI. CDR3: CASSPWGQNEQFF. Here the CDR3 DNA reads TGTGCCAGCTCACCATGGGGACAGAATGAGCAGTTCTTC. The complete variable domain, with remaining parts taken from reference TRBV18 and TRBJ2-1, reads NAGVMQNPRHLVRRRGQEARLRCSPMKGHSHVYWYRQLPEEGLKFMVYLQKENIIDESGMPKERFSAEFPKEGPSILRIQQVVRGDSAAYFCASSPWGQNEQFFGPGTRLTVL.

The sample holds a few counts of this clonotype. The chain has TRBV25-1 and TRBJ2-1, with D possibly being TRBD2 (6 bases). In germline, CDR1 is MGHDK, CDR2 SYGVNS. V was shortened by 6 bases and J by 3 bases, with 15 bases between the two germline ends. CDR3 length: 15 amino acids. The CDR3 spells CASSHTGGFYNEQFF. The CDR3 DNA is TGTGCCAGCAGCCACACCGGGGGATTCTACAATGAGCAGTTCTTC.

The chain links TRBV20-1 to TRBJ1-2; D unresolved. The germline V gene has CDR1 DFQATT and CDR2 SNEGSKA (reference sequence). The CDR3 spans 15 residues. Deletions cut 0 bases from V and 2 bases from J, with 13 bases between. The CDR3, as DNA: TGCAGTGCTAGAGATCATGGAGGCGTGAACTATGGCTACACCTTC. This encodes CSARDHGGVNYGYTF.

The table lists this clonotype with a few counts. This chain links TRBV9 with TRBJ2-1; tentatively, D is TRBD2 (5 bases). Between the trimmed V and J ends, which lost 7 bases and 0 bases, there was a span of 14 bases. The V gene's germline CDR1 is SGDLS and CDR2 YYNGEE. This CDR3 has 15 residues. CDR3 region: CASALAVSSYNEQFF. As DNA, the CDR3 is TGTGCCAGCGCGCTAGCCGTAAGCTCCTACAATGAGCAGTTCTTC.

This clonotype was picked up a small number of times. This chain uses TRBV27 with TRBJ1-2, with TRBD1 matching over 7 bases. The CDR3 is 17 residues long. Germline V gene sequence: CDR1 MNHEY, CDR2 SMNVEV (reference sequence). V gave up 7 bases and J gave up 5 bases; unmatched junction bases: 19. CDR3 protein: CASTSSQGGTRSYGYTF. Written as DNA, the CDR3 is TGTGCCAGCACCTCATCGCAGGGGGGGACAAGGTCATATGGCTACACCTTC.